These 27 T cell receptor beta chains came from one sample sequenced in a study of read filtering for tumor transcriptome and immune sequencing. The library was built from about 400 ng RNA with molecular barcoded adaptors for alpha/delta and beta/gamma chains. TCRdb re-called the reads through MiXCR, storing one row per CDR3 protein. The sample lists approximately 58,000 distinct CDR3 sequences, approximately 22% occurring once. The sample consisted of a population of CD138-negative cells sorted from bone marrow. The receptors derive from a donor over 35 with multiple myeloma.

CDR3 loop: CASTPAATGLIEQYF. The CDR3 bases are TGTGCCAGCACCCCCGCGGCGACAGGGTTGATCGAGCAGTACTTC. The chain combines TRBV6-1 with TRBJ2-7; 7 bases agree with TRBD1. V lost 7 bases and J lost 6; bases outside the gene matches: 15. The CDR3 extends over 15 amino acids. Per germline, CDR1 MNHNS and CDR2 SASEGT.

The genes are TRBV2 and TRBJ1-1, with D perhaps matching TRBD1 (5 bases). Trimming stripped 4 bases from V and 3 bases from J, with 6 bases between. The CDR3 runs 12 residues. Germline CDR1 SNHLY, CDR2 FYNNEI. CDR3 protein: CASSARDTEAFF. The CDR3 DNA sequence: TGTGCCAGCAGTGCCAGGGACACTGAAGCTTTCTTT.

This clonotype was recorded many times. This sequence joins TRBV11-1 and TRBJ2-1, with TRBD2 identical over 8 bases. Unmatched junction bases numbered 9, after V lost 4 bases and J lost 7 bases. The CDR3 is made up of 15 amino acids. Germline CDR1 reads SGHAT; CDR2 reads FQDESV (reference sequence). The CDR3 here is CASSSPYSGKNEQFF. For the CDR3, the DNA is TGTGCCAGCAGCTCACCGTATAGCGGGAAGAATGAGCAGTTCTTC.

This clonotype was found once. A single base separates this from a much larger clone, so it may be a read error. CDR3 protein: CAISRRDRGNEQFF. The CDR3 nucleotides are TGTGCCATCAGCCGCAGGGACAGGGGTAATGAGCAGTTCTTC. The V gene is TRBV12-3 or TRBV12-4, the J gene TRBJ2-1; TRBD1 matches 10 bases. This CDR3 is 14 amino acids long. Germline trimming cut 10 bases from V and 7 bases from J; bases unmatched to any gene: 10.

This clonotype was picked up many times. The chain is built from TRBV7-9 and TRBJ1-1, with 9 bases lining up with TRBD1. Germline CDR1 reads SEHNR; CDR2 reads FQNEAQ (reference sequence). The CDR3 sequence is 14 residues long. V lost 5 bases, J lost 5 bases, and 6 bases stayed unmatched. DNA of the CDR3: TGTGCCAGCAGCCCCTTGACAGGGGGGACTGAAGCTTTCTTT. Translating it yields CASSPLTGGTEAFF.

This clonotype was found a few times. This rearrangement joins TRBV28 to TRBJ1-4; no firm D call. The CDR3 length is 14 residues. Germline V gives CDR1 MDHEN, CDR2 SYDVKM. The V end lost 3 bases, the J end lost 8 bases, and 13 bases lay between the germline ends. The CDR3 region is CASSFRRMGEKLFF. The CDR3 DNA follows: TGTGCCAGCAGTTTTCGGCGGATGGGGGAAAAACTGTTTTTT.

This clonotype came up many times. This sequence joins TRBV19 and TRBJ1-4; a possible D gene is TRBD1 (6 bases). V was clipped by 10 bases and J by 2 bases, with 17 bases between them. The CDR3 has 15 residues. CDR1 is LNHDA, CDR2 SQIVND, per germline (reference sequence). CDR3 sequence: CATAGRGTTNEKLFF. The CDR3 DNA is TGTGCCACCGCTGGCAGGGGAACTACTAATGAAAAACTGTTTTTT.

In this sample, this clonotype turned up many times. The J gene is TRBJ1-1, the V gene TRBV27, with D maybe TRBD1 (5 bases). This CDR3 spans 14 amino acids. Germline V CDR1 and CDR2: MNHEY, SMNVEV (reference sequence). Trimming pared 3 bases from V and 4 bases from J, leaving 12 bases between. The DNA of the CDR3 is TGTGCCAGCAGTTTTAGGGGTTTCGGCACTGAAGCTTTCTTT. Its translation: CASSFRGFGTEAFF.

This clonotype was found many times. The chain links TRBV7-2 to TRBJ1-5; D unclear. From germline, CDR1 is SGHTA and CDR2 FQGNSA. Trimming took off 4 bases at V and 11 bases at J, with 12 bases between the two ends. This CDR3 comprises 12 residues. CDR3 in amino acids: CASSYNAGSQHF. For the CDR3, the DNA is TGTGCCAGCAGCTACAACGCCGGTTCCCAGCATTTT. The full variable domain, with the rest looked up from reference TRBV7-2 and TRBJ1-5, is GAGVSQSPSNKVTEKGKDVELRCDPISGHTALYWYRQSLGQGLEFLIYFQGNSAPDKSGLPSDRFSAERTGGSVSTLTIQRTQQEDSAVYLCASSYNAGSQHFGDGTRLSIL.

This clonotype was seen repeatedly, ten times or more. V and J are TRBV5-1 and TRBJ2-2; D is unclear. Germline values: CDR1 SGHRS, CDR2 YFSETQ. The CDR3 extends over 16 amino acids. Trimming cost V 0 bases and J 7 bases, with 16 bases left between them. The CDR3 sequence is CASSLAPGRNSGELFF. The CDR3 nucleotides read TGCGCCAGCAGCTTGGCACCGGGTCGGAATAGCGGGGAGCTGTTTTTT. Supplemented by reference TRBV5-1 and TRBJ2-2, the full variable domain reads KAGVTQTPRYLIKTRGQQVTLSCSPISGHRSVSWYQQTPGQGLQFLFEYFSETQRNKGNFPGRFSGRQFSNSRSEMNVSTLELGDSALYLCASSLAPGRNSGELFFGEGSRLTVL.

This chain connects TRBV7-3 to TRBJ2-5; tentatively, D is TRBD1 (6 bases). Germline V gives CDR1 SGHTA, CDR2 FQGTGA. V was trimmed by 6 bases and J by 4 bases, leaving 15 bases between them. The CDR3 runs to 14 residues. CDR3 sequence: CASSPNSGVETQYF. The CDR3 DNA sequence: TGTGCCAGCAGTCCAAACTCAGGGGTAGAGACCCAGTACTTC.

About this clonotype: This clone may be a read error of a much larger clone one base away. The chain couples TRBV3-1 to TRBJ2-3, with TRBD2 as a possible D gene (6 bases). V lost 4 bases and J lost 2, with 10 bases in between. This CDR3 has 14 residues. Germline V CDR1 and CDR2: LGHDT, YNNKEL (reference sequence). CDR3: CASSPTSNTDTQYF. The CDR3 DNA is TGTGCCAGCAGCCCCACTAGCAACACAGATACGCAGTATTTT.

This clonotype was observed at least ten times. The CDR3 protein is CASSFEGGIMGNSPLHF. In DNA, the CDR3 is TGTGCCAGCAGTTTCGAAGGCGGTATAATGGGGAATTCACCCCTCCACTTT. This chain joins TRBV11-3 and TRBJ1-6; D call uncertain. Looked up from germline, CDR1 is SGHNT and CDR2 is YENEEA. The CDR3 spans 17 residues. V lost 6 bases and J lost 7, with 22 bases in between.

A word on this clonotype: Since a much larger clone is just one base distant, this may be a read error. This chain links TRBV12-3 or TRBV12-4 with TRBJ1-5; TRBD1 matches 12 bases. V lost 7 bases to trimming and J lost 5 bases; unmatched junction nucleotides: 18. The CDR3 runs 19 residues. The CDR3 here is CASIFLRVPGQGAHQPQHF. DNA of the CDR3: TGTGCCAGCATTTTCCTCCGGGTCCCGGGACAGGGGGCGCATCAGCCCCAGCATTTT.

The chain uses TRBV30 and TRBJ1-3, with D perhaps TRBD1 (5 bases). V lost 2 bases and J 2 bases, leaving 10 bases between the germline ends. CDR3 length: 14 residues. Per germline, CDR1 GTSNPN and CDR2 SVGIG (reference sequence). DNA of the CDR3: TGTGCCTGGAGTAAGAGACAGCCTGGAAACACCATATATTTT. Amino acid sequence: CAWSKRQPGNTIYF.

This clonotype was counted a single time. Germline and junction disagree at one end, which may indicate a read error. The chain is built from TRBV6-1 and TRBJ2-2; D is possibly TRBD1 or TRBD2 (5 bases each). The CDR3 loop spans 16 amino acids. Germline V gene sequence: CDR1 MNHNS, CDR2 SASEGT. CDR3 residues: CASSYGAGSNTGKLFF. CDR3 bases: TGCGCCAGCAGTTACGGGGCAGGATCGAACACCGGGAAGCTGTTTTTT.

Remarks on this clonotype: The junction differs from germline at one of its ends, possibly a read error. The chain joins TRBV25-1 to TRBJ2-1; D gene unclear. The germline CDR1 and CDR2 sequences are MGHDK and SYGVNS. The CDR3 sequence is 17 residues long. The CDR3 loop is CASSASYRVRNIDEQFF. CDR3 nucleotides: TGCGCCAGCAGTGCATCCTACCGGGTCAGGAACATCGATGAGCAGTTCTTC. Using reference TRBV25-1 and TRBJ2-1 for the parts outside the CDR3, the full variable domain is EADIYQTPRYLVIGTGKKITLECSQTMGHDKMYWYQQDPGMELHLIHYSYGVNSTEKGDLSSESTVSRIRTEHFPLTLESARPSHTSQYLCASSASYRVRNIDEQFFGPGTRLTVL.

As to this clonotype: With only one base between it and a far larger clone, this is likely a read error. It is likely a read error, because the conserved phenylalanine at the end of the CDR3 is missing. Here the CDR3 DNA reads TGTGCCAGCAGACCCGGGGTCGCTGAAGCTTTCTCT. Amino acids: CASRPGVAEAFS. The J gene is TRBJ1-1, the V gene TRBV7-3; D ambiguous. The CDR3 runs to 12 residues. Germline CDR1 is SGHTA and CDR2 is FQGTGA. Between the trimmed V and J ends, which lost 6 bases and 6 bases, there was a span of 11 bases.

This clonotype appeared many times. The V call is TRBV19, the J call TRBJ2-2; 7 positions match TRBD1. V gave up 4 bases and J gave up 4 bases; unmatched junction bases: 6. This CDR3 contains 15 residues. Looked up from germline, CDR1 is LNHDA and CDR2 is SQIVND (reference sequence). CDR3 bases: TGTGCCAGTAGTAGAGGGGGCGCGGGCACCGGGGAGCTGTTTTTT. It yields the protein CASSRGGAGTGELFF.

Many counts were recorded for this clonotype. The V and J genes are TRBV7-9 and TRBJ1-1; D not resolved. The CDR3 is 12 residues long. V lost 9 bases to trimming and J lost 1 base, with 9 bases between them. Looked up from germline, CDR1 is SEHNR and CDR2 is FQNEAQ (reference sequence). CDR3 nucleotides: TGTGCCAGTACTTATGAGAACACTGAAGCTTTCTTT. Protein: CASTYENTEAFF.

This clonotype was picked up many times. The rearrangement uses TRBV6-2 or TRBV6-3 and TRBJ1-1; a possible D gene is TRBD1 (6 bases). Trimming removed 0 bases at V and 5 bases at J, with 13 bases between. Germline V gene sequence: CDR1 MNHEY, CDR2 SVGEGT. The CDR3 loop spans 15 amino acids. The CDR3 region has the DNA TGTGCCAGCAGTTACTCGTCCCGGGGGCGTACTGAAGCTTTCTTT. Translated, it gives CASSYSSRGRTEAFF.

Concerning this clonotype itself: A clone one base away is much larger, so this may be a read error. The V and J genes are TRBV14 and TRBJ2-3; D not resolved. The CDR3 is 12 amino acids. The V end was cut by 4 bases, the J end by 6 bases, with 8 bases between. CDR1 is SGHDN and CDR2 is FVKESK in the germline V gene. The CDR3 sequence is CASSLSWDTQYF. In DNA form, the CDR3 reads TGTGCCAGCAGCCTATCCTGGGATACGCAGTATTTT.

In regard to this clonotype: With a far larger clone one base away, a read error is the likely cause. The chain recombines TRBV7-8 with TRBJ2-1, with a tentative D call TRBD2 (6 bases). The germline V gene has CDR1 SGHVS and CDR2 FQNEAQ. This CDR3 contains 16 residues. Between the trimmed V and J ends, which lost 5 bases and 7 bases, there was a span of 21 bases. The CDR3 DNA is TGTGCCAGCAGCCCGGCGGGCGGACTAAGGAAAAATGAGCAGTTCTTC. This encodes CASSPAGGLRKNEQFF.

This clonotype was seen repeatedly, ten times or more. The chain employs TRBV19 and TRBJ1-6; no firm D call. Trimming removed 8 bases from V and 0 bases from J, with 14 bases in between. The CDR3 runs 16 residues. Per germline, CDR1 LNHDA and CDR2 SQIVND (reference sequence). The CDR3 sequence is CASREGPSSYNSPLHF. The DNA for the CDR3 is TGTGCCAGTCGCGAAGGGCCTAGCTCCTATAATTCACCCCTCCACTTT.

A word on this clonotype: Since a much larger clone is just one base distant, this may be a read error. The chain has TRBV20-1 and TRBJ2-7; TRBD2 matches 8 bases. Germline CDR1 reads DFQATT; CDR2 reads SNEGSKA (reference sequence). The CDR3 contains 13 residues. The V and J ends lost 7 bases and 3 bases, in that order; junction bases with no gene match: 8. CDR3: CSVTLTSDYEQYF. CDR3 in DNA: TGCAGTGTTACCCTGACTAGCGACTACGAGCAGTACTTC.

The J gene is TRBJ1-3, the V gene TRBV6-1; no definite D call. Trimming took off 4 bases at V and 1 base at J, with 8 bases between the two ends. This CDR3 has 14 residues. Germline CDR1 MNHNS, CDR2 SASEGT. The CDR3 DNA reads as TGTGCCAGCAGTGTCGGCCCATCTGGAAACACCATATATTTT. Its protein product is CASSVGPSGNTIYF.

This clonotype showed up many times. The chain carries TRBV2 and TRBJ2-3, with D maybe TRBD1 (7 bases). The germline V and J ends were trimmed by 6 bases and 2 bases, with 15 bases remaining between them. CDR3 length: 15 residues. CDR1 and CDR2 (germline): SNHLY, FYNNEI. The CDR3 region has the DNA TGTGCCAGCAGCCCAGGGGGGCCCTACACAGATACGCAGTATTTT. Amino acids: CASSPGGPYTDTQYF.